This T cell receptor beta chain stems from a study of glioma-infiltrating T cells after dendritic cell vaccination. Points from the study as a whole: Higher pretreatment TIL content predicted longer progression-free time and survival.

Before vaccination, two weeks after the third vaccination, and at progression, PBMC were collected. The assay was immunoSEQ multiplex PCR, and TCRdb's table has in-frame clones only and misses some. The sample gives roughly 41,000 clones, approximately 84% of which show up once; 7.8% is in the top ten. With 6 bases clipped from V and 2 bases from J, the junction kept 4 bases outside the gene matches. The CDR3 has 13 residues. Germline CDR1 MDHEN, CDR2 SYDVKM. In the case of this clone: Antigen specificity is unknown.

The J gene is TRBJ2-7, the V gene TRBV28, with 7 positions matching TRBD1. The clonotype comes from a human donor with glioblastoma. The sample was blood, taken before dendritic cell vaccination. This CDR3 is CASRPGQTYEQYF. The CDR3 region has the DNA TGTGCCAGCAGGCCGGGACAGACCTACGAGCAGTACTTC.